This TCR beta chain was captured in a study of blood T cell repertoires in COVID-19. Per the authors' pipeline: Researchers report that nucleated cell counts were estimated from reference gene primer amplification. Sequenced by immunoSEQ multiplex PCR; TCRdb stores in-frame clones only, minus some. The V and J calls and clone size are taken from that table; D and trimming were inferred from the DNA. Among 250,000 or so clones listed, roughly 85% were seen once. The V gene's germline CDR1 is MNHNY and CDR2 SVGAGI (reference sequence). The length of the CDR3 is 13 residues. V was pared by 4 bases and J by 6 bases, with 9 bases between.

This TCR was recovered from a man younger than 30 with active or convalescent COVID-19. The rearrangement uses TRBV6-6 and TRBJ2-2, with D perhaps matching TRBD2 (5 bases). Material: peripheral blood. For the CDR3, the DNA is TGTGCCAGCAGTTTGCGGGTGCCCGGGGAGCTGTTTTTT. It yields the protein CASSLRVPGELFF.